These 29 T cell receptor beta chains originate from one sample sequenced in a study of OX40 agonist ivuxolimab in advanced cancers. Here immunoSEQ multiplex PCR was the method, and the copy in TCRdb shows in-frame clones only, minus some. The data contain more than 60,000 clones, over 75% of them singletons. The input for sequencing was CD4+ or CD8+ T cells sorted from blood, taken in a trial of the OX40 agonist ivuxolimab. The receptors stem from an adult with an advanced solid tumor such as melanoma, head and neck, liver or kidney cancer.

The rearrangement links TRBV4-2 to TRBJ2-2, with 8 bases lining up with TRBD2. Germline CDR1 LGHNA, CDR2 YNFKEQ. After removal of 7 bases from V and 3 bases from J, the junction contained 7 bases not matched to a gene. The CDR3 sequence is 15 residues long. CDR3 nucleotides: TGTGCCAGCAAGAAAGGGACTAGGGACACCGGGGAGCTGTTTTTT. It encodes CASKKGTRDTGELFF.

J is TRBJ2-2 and V is TRBV10-1; D call uncertain. Trimming took 4 bases from V and 6 from J, leaving 12 bases between them. CDR1 and CDR2 (germline): WNHNN, SYGVQD (reference sequence). The CDR3 is 14 residues long. CDR3 DNA sequence: TGCGCCAGCAGTGTCGGTCCACGAGCCGGGGAGCTGTTTTTT. Protein product: CASSVGPRAGELFF.

V gene TRBV7-2 combines with J gene TRBJ2-7; D remains unclear. Germline CDR1 is SGHTA and CDR2 is FQGNSA. The CDR3 totals 10 residues. The ends were cut back, 5 bases at V and 3 bases at J, with 2 bases in the middle. The CDR3 DNA reads as TGTGCCAGCAGCCACTACGAGCAGTACTTC. Translated: CASSHYEQYF.

The table lists this clone with a count of one. This chain connects TRBV7-2 to TRBJ1-5; 7 positions match TRBD1. With 2 bases clipped from V and 5 bases from J, the junction kept 0 bases outside the gene matches. The CDR3 totals 13 residues. Germline lookup yields CDR1 SGHTA and CDR2 FQGNSA. The CDR3 sequence is CASSLTGDQPQHF. Here the CDR3 DNA reads TGTGCCAGCAGCTTAACAGGGGATCAGCCCCAGCATTTT.

This sequence joins TRBV9 and TRBJ1-1; TRBD1 is a possible D gene (5 bases). Germline V gene sequence: CDR1 SGDLS, CDR2 YYNGEE. This CDR3 region has 12 residues. V lost 0 bases and J lost 9, with 9 bases in between. Here the CDR3 DNA reads TGTGCCAGCAGCGTAGATCACAGGAAAGCTTTCTTT. Its translation is CASSVDHRKAFF.

The chain has TRBV6-6 and TRBJ2-4; D is unclear. The CDR3 extends over 15 amino acids. CDR1 and CDR2 (germline): MNHNY, SVGAGI (reference sequence). Trimming cost V 5 bases and J 0 bases, with 11 bases left between them. The CDR3 DNA reads TGTGCCAGCAGTCGCACAGAGAAAGCCAAAAACATTCAGTACTTC. It encodes CASSRTEKAKNIQYF.

The chain combines TRBV27 with TRBJ1-5, with D hard to call. CDR3 size: 12 residues. Germline CDR1 MNHEY, CDR2 SMNVEV (reference sequence). Trimming removed 4 bases from V and 4 bases from J, with 5 bases in between. The CDR3 region is CASSSGNQPQHF. In nucleotides, the CDR3 is TGTGCCAGCAGTTCAGGAAATCAGCCCCAGCATTTT.

This sequence joins TRBV4-2 and TRBJ1-1, with D uncertain. Trimming removed 3 bases from V and 5 bases from J, with 10 bases in between. The length of the CDR3 is 13 residues. Germline values: CDR1 LGHNA, CDR2 YNFKEQ. CDR3 in amino acids: CASSQTTGTEAFF. The CDR3 coding sequence is TGTGCCAGCAGCCAGACGACGGGGACTGAAGCTTTCTTT.

The gene calls are TRBV6-5 and TRBJ1-6; possible D gene TRBD1, 6 bases. Trimming stripped 0 bases from V and 6 bases from J, with 12 bases between. The CDR3 extends over 16 amino acids. Per germline, CDR1 MNHEY and CDR2 SVGAGI. The CDR3 loop reads CASSYSGGRLNSPLHF. CDR3 coding DNA: TGTGCCAGCAGTTACTCTGGGGGGCGCCTTAATTCACCCCTCCACTTT.

This chain links TRBV5-1 with TRBJ2-5; a possible D gene is TRBD2 (5 bases). The CDR3 consists of 15 residues. Looked up from germline, CDR1 is SGHRS and CDR2 is YFSETQ. Between the trimmed V and J ends, which lost 1 base and 2 bases, there was a span of 12 bases. The CDR3 sequence is CASSLWASRQETQYF. The DNA for the CDR3 is TGCGCCAGCAGCTTGTGGGCTAGCCGGCAAGAGACCCAGTACTTC.

The chain links TRBV18 to TRBJ2-7, with TRBD1 identical over 9 bases. After removal of 8 bases from V and 0 bases from J, the junction contained 8 bases not matched to a gene. Germline V lookup: CDR1 KGHSH, CDR2 LQKENI. This CDR3 contains 15 residues. The CDR3 DNA reads as TGTGCCAGCGGGACAGGGAATCGGCGCTCCTACGAGCAGTACTTC. Protein product: CASGTGNRRSYEQYF.

The chain has TRBV7-2 and TRBJ1-5; D may be TRBD1 (5 bases). Deletions cut 5 bases from V and 6 bases from J, with 17 bases between. CDR1 SGHTA and CDR2 FQGNSA come from the germline V gene. The CDR3 has 15 residues. The CDR3 loop is CASSDQGRGSQPQHF. CDR3 nucleotides: TGTGCCAGCAGCGATCAGGGAAGAGGAAGTCAGCCCCAGCATTTT. Full variable domain (remainder filled in from reference TRBV7-2 and TRBJ1-5): GAGVSQSPSNKVTEKGKDVELRCDPISGHTALYWYRQSLGQGLEFLIYFQGNSAPDKSGLPSDRFSAERTGGSVSTLTIQRTQQEDSAVYLCASSDQGRGSQPQHFGDGTRLSIL.

The rearrangement links TRBV6-5 to TRBJ1-2; D is ambiguous. Germline V lookup: CDR1 MNHEY, CDR2 SVGAGI. CDR3 length: 13 residues. Trimming removed 6 bases from V and 3 bases from J, with 11 bases in between. CDR3 nucleotide sequence: TGTGCCAGCAGGCGCAATTCAGACTATGGCTACACCTTC. Its protein is CASRRNSDYGYTF.

The J gene is TRBJ2-7, the V gene TRBV6-5; D gene uncertain. Trimming cost V 4 bases and J 4 bases, with 11 bases left between them. Germline loops: CDR1 MNHEY, CDR2 SVGAGI. The CDR3 runs 13 residues. In nucleotides, the CDR3 is TGTGCCAGCAGTTTTCTATACCGGTACGAGCAGTACTTC. Residues: CASSFLYRYEQYF.

The chain is built from TRBV18 and TRBJ1-5; a weak D match, TRBD1 (5 bases). The CDR3 consists of 17 residues. Trimming shortened V by 5 bases and J by 4 bases, and 21 bases separated the two germline ends. CDR1 and CDR2 from the germline V gene are KGHSH and LQKENI. The CDR3 region has the DNA TGTGCCAGCTCAGTCAACCCCCCGGGGGGGAATAATCAGCCCCAGCATTTT. It is translated as CASSVNPPGGNNQPQHF.

The CDR3 DNA reads TGTGCCAGCAGCTTCGGGGGGCAATCCTACGAGCAGTACTTC. This encodes CASSFGGQSYEQYF. This chain uses TRBV5-8 with TRBJ2-7; a weak D match, TRBD2 (7 bases). This CDR3 contains 14 residues. CDR1 and CDR2 from the germline V gene are SGHTS and YDEGEE. V lost 2 bases to trimming and J lost 1 base, with 10 bases between them.

This clone has only one observation. This chain links TRBV7-8 with TRBJ2-5; 9 bases map to TRBD2. After removal of 1 base from V and 2 bases from J, the junction contained 20 bases not matched to a gene. CDR3 length equals 21 residues. Germline lookup yields CDR1 SGHVS and CDR2 FQNEAQ. CDR3 in DNA: TGTGCCAGCAGCTTAGTTTCGTTTAGGAGCGGGGGGACTGTGGGGCAAGAGACCCAGTACTTC. It encodes CASSLVSFRSGGTVGQETQYF.

V usage is TRBV6-6 and J usage is TRBJ2-3; a weak D match, TRBD2 (5 bases). V shed 7 bases and J shed 6 bases, with 11 bases lying between them. In germline, CDR1 is MNHNY, CDR2 SVGAGI (reference sequence). CDR3 length: 12 amino acids. The CDR3: CASKNRGDTQYF. In DNA, the CDR3 is TGTGCCAGCAAAAACCGCGGGGATACGCAGTATTTT.

The chain links TRBV7-2 to TRBJ2-7; perhaps TRBD1 as D (5 bases). Germline CDR1 is SGHTA and CDR2 is FQGNSA. This CDR3 is built from 16 residues. Trimming took off 1 base at V and 1 base at J, with 14 bases between the two ends. The CDR3 DNA reads TGTGCCAGCAGCTTAGTTGTGGGGCTCGGGTCCTACGAGCAGTACTTC. It yields the protein CASSLVVGLGSYEQYF. Supplemented by reference TRBV7-2 and TRBJ2-7, the full variable domain reads GAGVSQSPSNKVTEKGKDVELRCDPISGHTALYWYRQSLGQGLEFLIYFQGNSAPDKSGLPSDRFSAERTGGSVSTLTIQRTQQEDSAVYLCASSLVVGLGSYEQYFGPGTRLTVT.

The chain links TRBV6-1 to TRBJ2-7, with 8 bases aligning to TRBD1. CDR1 is MNHNS, CDR2 SASEGT, per germline. V gave up 2 bases and J gave up 4 bases; unmatched junction bases: 10. The CDR3 totals 16 residues. CDR3 DNA sequence: TGTGCCAGCAGTGAACATCCACAGGGGGTTGCGTACGAGCAGTACTTC. Translating gives CASSEHPQGVAYEQYF.

This clone was observed once. The chain couples TRBV7-2 to TRBJ1-4; D perhaps matches TRBD1 (6 bases). Germline V gene sequence: CDR1 SGHTA, CDR2 FQGNSA. The CDR3 consists of 15 residues. The V end was cut by 3 bases, the J end by 8 bases, with 16 bases between. The CDR3 here is CASSFQQGSKEKLFF. The DNA of the CDR3 is TGTGCCAGCAGCTTCCAGCAGGGGAGCAAAGAAAAACTGTTTTTT.

This chain links TRBV7-6 with TRBJ2-3; D might be TRBD1 (6 bases). V lost 2 bases and J lost 0, with 9 bases in between. Germline values: CDR1 SGHVS, CDR2 FNYEAQ. The CDR3 is made up of 15 amino acids. The CDR3 nucleotides are TGTGCCAGCAGCTTAATGGGGGCTAGCACAGATACGCAGTATTTT. As protein: CASSLMGASTDTQYF. Full variable domain (remainder filled in from reference TRBV7-6 and TRBJ2-3): GAGVSQSPRYKVTKRGQDVALRCDPISGHVSLYWYRQALGQGPEFLTYFNYEAQQDKSGLPNDRFSAERPEGSISTLTIQRTEQRDSAMYRCASSLMGASTDTQYFGPGTRLTVL.

The J gene is TRBJ1-2, the V gene TRBV19; perhaps TRBD1 as D (6 bases). The germline CDR1 and CDR2 sequences are LNHDA and SQIVND (reference sequence). Trimming pared 10 bases from V and 3 bases from J, leaving 12 bases between. The CDR3 length is 12 residues. The CDR3 loop reads CATKQGYYGYTF. The CDR3 region has the DNA TGTGCCACAAAACAGGGATACTATGGCTACACCTTC.

The chain carries TRBV25-1 and TRBJ1-1; D gene ambiguous. This CDR3 has 13 amino acids. Germline CDR1 is MGHDK and CDR2 is SYGVNS. The germline V and J ends were trimmed by 7 bases and 6 bases, with 15 bases remaining between them. CDR3 loop: CASIRGGGSEAFF. For the CDR3, the DNA is TGTGCCAGCATCCGGGGAGGTGGCTCTGAAGCTTTCTTT.

The J gene is TRBJ2-5, the V gene TRBV9; TRBD2 matches 8 bases. V dropped 4 bases and J dropped 2; count of bases not matched to a gene: 7. The CDR3 covers 15 residues. Looked up from germline, CDR1 is SGDLS and CDR2 is YYNGEE. Written as DNA, the CDR3 is TGTGCCAGCAGCCTTAGGGCGGGGGGACAAGAGACCCAGTACTTC. This codes for CASSLRAGGQETQYF.

This clone was counted between two and nine times. The same CDR3 is also encoded by other DNA sequences in this sample. The chain is built from TRBV12-5 and TRBJ1-1; D perhaps matches TRBD1 (5 bases). The CDR3 runs 14 residues. CDR1 is LGHNT, CDR2 FRNRAP, per germline. Trimming pared 1 base from V and 1 base from J, leaving 7 bases between. CDR3 protein: CASGLGQKNTEAFF. The CDR3 DNA reads as TGTGCTAGTGGTTTGGGACAGAAGAACACTGAAGCTTTCTTT. Based on the CDR3 plus reference TRBV12-5 and TRBJ1-1, the full variable domain is DARVTQTPRHKVTEMGQEVTMRCQPILGHNTVFWYRQTMMQGLELLAYFRNRAPLDDSGMPKDRFSAEMPDATLATLKIQPSEPRDSAVYFCASGLGQKNTEAFFGQGTRLTVV.

V is TRBV6-5 and J is TRBJ1-1; the D gene is possibly TRBD1 (6 bases). Germline CDR1 MNHEY, CDR2 SVGAGI. V lost 1 base and J 11 bases, leaving 11 bases between the germline ends. There are 12 residues in the CDR3. CDR3: CASSYFSGVAFF. CDR3 coding DNA: TGTGCCAGCAGTTACTTCTCAGGGGTTGCTTTCTTT.

This clone occurred a few times. The V call is TRBV30, the J call TRBJ1-3; no definite D call. CDR1 GTSNPN and CDR2 SVGIG come from the germline V gene (reference sequence). CDR3 size: 12 residues. Trimming left V 4 bases short and J 3 bases short, with 7 bases between. CDR3 amino acids: CAWKPGGNTIYF. CDR3 DNA: TGTGCCTGGAAACCCGGTGGAAACACCATATATTTT.

The chain recombines TRBV5-1 with TRBJ1-4, with D hard to call. CDR1 and CDR2 (germline): SGHRS, YFSETQ. V lost 2 bases and J lost 0, with 8 bases in between. The length of the CDR3 is 15 residues. The CDR3 reads CASSFGSATNEKLFF. CDR3 in DNA: TGCGCCAGCAGCTTTGGCTCTGCAACTAATGAAAAACTGTTTTTT.